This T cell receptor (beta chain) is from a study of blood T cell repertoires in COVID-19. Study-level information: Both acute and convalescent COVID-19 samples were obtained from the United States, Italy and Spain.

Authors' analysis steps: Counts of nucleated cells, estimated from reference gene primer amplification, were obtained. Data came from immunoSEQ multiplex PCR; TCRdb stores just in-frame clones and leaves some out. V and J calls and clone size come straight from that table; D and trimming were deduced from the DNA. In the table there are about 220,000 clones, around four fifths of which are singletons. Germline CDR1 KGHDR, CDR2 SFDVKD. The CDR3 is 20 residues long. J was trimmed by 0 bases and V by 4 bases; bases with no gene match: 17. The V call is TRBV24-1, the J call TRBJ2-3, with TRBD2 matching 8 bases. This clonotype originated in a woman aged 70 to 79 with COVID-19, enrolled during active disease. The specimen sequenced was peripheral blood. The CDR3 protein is CATSDPTTFTSGPSTDTQYF. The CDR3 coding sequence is TGTGCCACCAGTGACCCGACCACATTTACTAGCGGCCCTAGCACAGATACGCAGTATTTT.